Sequencing of this T cell receptor beta chain was carried out in a study of CD8 T cells in Susac syndrome. Study results and limitations: Expansion of clones was not seen in the CD4+ T cell repertoires of Susac syndrome. It was acknowledged in the study that its TCR sequencing and HLA analysis involved a relatively small number of individuals.

A remark on this clonotype: Its antigen remains unknown.

Patients with Susac syndrome showed fulfilment of recently defined diagnostic criteria for definite or probable disease. CDR1 is DFQATT and CDR2 is SNEGSKA in the germline V gene (reference sequence). There are 12 residues in the CDR3. V lost 5 bases and J lost 7, with 15 bases in between. An input of roughly 0.5 to 1 ug of RNA was subjected to reverse transcription using random hexamers. The amplification used immunoSEQ multiplex PCR on TCR beta CDR3; it spanned 54 Vbeta and 13 Jbeta. TCRdb redid the calling of the immunoSEQ multiplex PCR reads with MiXCR, one entry per CDR3 protein. This sample yields approximately 260,000 distinct CDR3 sequences, of which about 95% are seen a single time; 0.1% belongs to the top ten.

The clonotype comes from a human donor with Susac syndrome. The sequenced sample consisted of CD4+ T cells from PBMCs. This chain joins TRBV20-1 and TRBJ2-7; D perhaps matches TRBD1 (6 bases). In nucleotides, the CDR3 is TGCAGTGCTTCTACTACAACAGGGGAGCAGTACTTC. Its translation: CSASTTTGEQYF.